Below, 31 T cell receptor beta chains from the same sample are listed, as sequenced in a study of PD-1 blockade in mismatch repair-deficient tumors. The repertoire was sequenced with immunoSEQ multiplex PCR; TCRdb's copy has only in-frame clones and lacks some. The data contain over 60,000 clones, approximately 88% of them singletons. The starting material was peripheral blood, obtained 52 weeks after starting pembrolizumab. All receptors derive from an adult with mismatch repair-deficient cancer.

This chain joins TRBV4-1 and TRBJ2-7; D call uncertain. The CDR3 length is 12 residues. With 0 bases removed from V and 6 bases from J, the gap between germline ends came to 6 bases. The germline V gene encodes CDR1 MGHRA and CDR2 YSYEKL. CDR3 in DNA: TGCGCCAGCAGCCAAGACGCAGTCGAGCAGTACTTC. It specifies CASSQDAVEQYF.

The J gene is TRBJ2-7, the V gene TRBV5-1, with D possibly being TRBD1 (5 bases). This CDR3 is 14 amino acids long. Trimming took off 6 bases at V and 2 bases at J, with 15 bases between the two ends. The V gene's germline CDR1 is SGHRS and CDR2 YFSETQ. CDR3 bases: TGCGCCAGCACTTGGACCCCAGGGACCTACGAGCAGTACTTC. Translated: CASTWTPGTYEQYF.

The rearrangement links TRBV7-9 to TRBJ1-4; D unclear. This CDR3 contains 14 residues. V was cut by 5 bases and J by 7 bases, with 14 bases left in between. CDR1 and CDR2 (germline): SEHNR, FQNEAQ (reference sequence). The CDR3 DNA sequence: TGTGCCAGCAGCCCTTCCACAACGATTGAAAAACTGTTTTTT. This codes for CASSPSTTIEKLFF.

CDR3 in amino acids: CAISEGDANEKLFF. CDR3 sequence (DNA): TGTGCCATCAGTGAAGGAGATGCTAATGAAAAACTGTTTTTT. The chain combines TRBV10-3 with TRBJ1-4, with D unresolved. This CDR3 has 14 residues. V was pared by 3 bases and J by 3 bases, with 8 bases between. Germline CDR1 and CDR2: ENHRY and SYGVKD.

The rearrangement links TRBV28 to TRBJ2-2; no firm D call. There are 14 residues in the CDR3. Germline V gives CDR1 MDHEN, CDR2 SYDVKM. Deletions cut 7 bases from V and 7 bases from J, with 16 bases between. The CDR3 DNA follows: TGTGCCAGCACCCTACGGGTGCGAAACGGGGAGCTGTTTTTT. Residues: CASTLRVRNGELFF.

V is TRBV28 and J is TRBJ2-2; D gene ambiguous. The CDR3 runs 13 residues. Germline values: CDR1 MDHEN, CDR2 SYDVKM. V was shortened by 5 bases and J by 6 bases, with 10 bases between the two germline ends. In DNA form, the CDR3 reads TGTGCCAGCAGTCCGGATCCGGCCGGGGAGCTGTTTTTT. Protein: CASSPDPAGELFF.

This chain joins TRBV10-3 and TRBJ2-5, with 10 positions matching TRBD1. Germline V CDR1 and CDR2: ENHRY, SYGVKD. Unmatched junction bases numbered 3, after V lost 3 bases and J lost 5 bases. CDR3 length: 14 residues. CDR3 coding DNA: TGTGCCATCAGTGAAGACAGGGGGCAGGAGACCCAGTACTTC. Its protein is CAISEDRGQETQYF.

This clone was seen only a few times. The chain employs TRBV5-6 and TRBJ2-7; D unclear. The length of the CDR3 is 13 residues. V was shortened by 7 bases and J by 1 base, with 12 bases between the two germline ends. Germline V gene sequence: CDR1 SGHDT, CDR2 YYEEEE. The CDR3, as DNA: TGTGCCAGCGGCCCGGTGGGGTCCTACGAGCAGTACTTC. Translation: CASGPVGSYEQYF.

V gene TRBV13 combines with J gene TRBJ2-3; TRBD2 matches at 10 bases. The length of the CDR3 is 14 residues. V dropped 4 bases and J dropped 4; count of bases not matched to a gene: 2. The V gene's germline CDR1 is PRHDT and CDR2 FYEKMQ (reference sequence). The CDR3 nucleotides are TGTGCCAGCAGCTCCGGGACTAGCGCAGATACGCAGTATTTT. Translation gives CASSSGTSADTQYF. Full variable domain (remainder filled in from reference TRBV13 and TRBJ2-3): AAGVIQSPRHLIKEKRETATLKCYPIPRHDTVYWYQQGPGQDPQFLISFYEKMQSDKGSIPDRFSAQQFSDYHSELNMSSLELGDSALYFCASSSGTSADTQYFGPGTRLTVL.

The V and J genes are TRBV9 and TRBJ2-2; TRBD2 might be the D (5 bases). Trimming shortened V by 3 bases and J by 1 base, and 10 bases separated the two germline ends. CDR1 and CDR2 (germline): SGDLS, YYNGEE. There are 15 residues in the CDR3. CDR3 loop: CASSGGSGNTGELFF. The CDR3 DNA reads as TGTGCCAGCAGCGGAGGGTCTGGGAACACCGGGGAGCTGTTTTTT.

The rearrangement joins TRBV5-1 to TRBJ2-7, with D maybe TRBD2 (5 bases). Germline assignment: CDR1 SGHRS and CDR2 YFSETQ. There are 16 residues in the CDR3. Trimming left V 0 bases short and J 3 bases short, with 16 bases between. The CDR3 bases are TGCGCCAGCAGCTTGGGACTGAGCTCAGAGGGCTACGAGCAGTACTTC. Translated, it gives CASSLGLSSEGYEQYF.

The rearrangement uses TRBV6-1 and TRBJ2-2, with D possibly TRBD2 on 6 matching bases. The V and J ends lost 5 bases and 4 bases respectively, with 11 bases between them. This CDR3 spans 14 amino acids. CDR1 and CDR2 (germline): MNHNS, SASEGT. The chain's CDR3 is CASSREWFTGELFF. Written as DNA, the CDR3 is TGTGCCAGCAGTCGGGAGTGGTTCACCGGGGAGCTGTTTTTT.

CDR3 sequence reads: CASSQEVGRSNQPQHF. In nucleotides, the CDR3 is TGTGCCAGCAGCCAAGAGGTAGGGAGGTCCAATCAGCCCCAGCATTTT. The V call is TRBV4-2, the J call TRBJ1-5; D gene uncertain. The CDR3 spans 16 residues. V was trimmed by 0 bases and J by 3 bases, leaving 12 bases between them. Looked up from germline, CDR1 is LGHNA and CDR2 is YNFKEQ.

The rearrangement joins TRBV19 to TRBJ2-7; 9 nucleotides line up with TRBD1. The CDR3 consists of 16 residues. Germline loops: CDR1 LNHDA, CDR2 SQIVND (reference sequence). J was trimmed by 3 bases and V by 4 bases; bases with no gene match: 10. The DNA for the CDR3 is TGTGCCAGTAGTAGATCTCACCGGGACAGGGTCTACGAGCAGTACTTC. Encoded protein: CASSRSHRDRVYEQYF.

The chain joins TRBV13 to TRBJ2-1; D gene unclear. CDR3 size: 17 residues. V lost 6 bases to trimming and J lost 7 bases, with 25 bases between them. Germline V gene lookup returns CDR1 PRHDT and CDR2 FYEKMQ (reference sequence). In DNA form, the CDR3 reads TGTGCCAGCAGTAGGGCGACCGCACGATCCCCCCAAAATGAGCAGTTCTTC. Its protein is CASSRATARSPQNEQFF.

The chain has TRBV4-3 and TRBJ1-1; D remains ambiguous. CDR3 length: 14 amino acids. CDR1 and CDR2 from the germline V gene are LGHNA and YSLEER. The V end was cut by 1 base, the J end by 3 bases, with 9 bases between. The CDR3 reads CASSQGPPDTEAFF. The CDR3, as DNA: TGCGCCAGCAGCCAAGGGCCCCCGGACACTGAAGCTTTCTTT.

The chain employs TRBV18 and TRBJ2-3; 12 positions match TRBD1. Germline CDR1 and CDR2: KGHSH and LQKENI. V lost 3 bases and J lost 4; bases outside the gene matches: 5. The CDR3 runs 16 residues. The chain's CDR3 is CASSPGGQGAADTQYF. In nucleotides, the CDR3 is TGTGCCAGCTCACCCGGGGGACAGGGGGCAGCAGATACGCAGTATTTT.

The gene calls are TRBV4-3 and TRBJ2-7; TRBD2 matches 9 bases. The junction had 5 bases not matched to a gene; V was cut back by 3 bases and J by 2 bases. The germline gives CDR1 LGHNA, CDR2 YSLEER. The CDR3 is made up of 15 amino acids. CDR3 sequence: CASSQGSGSPYEQYF. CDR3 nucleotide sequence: TGCGCCAGCAGCCAGGGTAGCGGGAGCCCCTACGAGCAGTACTTC.

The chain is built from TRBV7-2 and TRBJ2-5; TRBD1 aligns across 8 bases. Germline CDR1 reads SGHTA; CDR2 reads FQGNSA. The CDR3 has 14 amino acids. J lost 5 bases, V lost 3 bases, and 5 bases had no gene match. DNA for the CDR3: TGTGCCAGCAGCTTTCAGGGGGCGCGGGAGACCCAGTACTTC. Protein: CASSFQGARETQYF. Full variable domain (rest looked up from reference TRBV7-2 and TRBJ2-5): GAGVSQSPSNKVTEKGKDVELRCDPISGHTALYWYRQSLGQGLEFLIYFQGNSAPDKSGLPSDRFSAERTGGSVSTLTIQRTQQEDSAVYLCASSFQGARETQYFGPGTRLLVL.

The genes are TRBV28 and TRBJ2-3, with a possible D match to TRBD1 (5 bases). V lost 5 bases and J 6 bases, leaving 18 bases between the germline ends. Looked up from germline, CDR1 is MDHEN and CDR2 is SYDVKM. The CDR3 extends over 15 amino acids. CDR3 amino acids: CASSKGAGRADTQYF. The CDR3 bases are TGTGCCAGCAGTAAAGGGGCAGGGCGAGCTGATACGCAGTATTTT.

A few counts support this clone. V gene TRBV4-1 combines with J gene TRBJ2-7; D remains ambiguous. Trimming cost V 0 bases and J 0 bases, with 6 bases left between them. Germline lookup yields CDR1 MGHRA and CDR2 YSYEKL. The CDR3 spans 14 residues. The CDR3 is CASSQDPGSYEQYF. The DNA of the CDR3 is TGCGCCAGCAGCCAAGATCCCGGCTCCTACGAGCAGTACTTC.

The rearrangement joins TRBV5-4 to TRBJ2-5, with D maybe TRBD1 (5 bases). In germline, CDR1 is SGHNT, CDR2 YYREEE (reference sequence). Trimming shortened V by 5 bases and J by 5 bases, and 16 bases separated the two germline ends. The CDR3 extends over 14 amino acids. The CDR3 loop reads CASSLGRPVETQYF. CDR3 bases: TGTGCCAGCAGTCTGGGGCGGCCAGTGGAGACCCAGTACTTC.

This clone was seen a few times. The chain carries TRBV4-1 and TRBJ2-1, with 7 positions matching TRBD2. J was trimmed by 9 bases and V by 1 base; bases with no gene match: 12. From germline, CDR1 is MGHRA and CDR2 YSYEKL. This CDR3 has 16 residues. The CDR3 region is CASSQGLGLETGEQFF. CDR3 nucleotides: TGCGCCAGCAGCCAAGGGCTCGGACTAGAGACTGGTGAGCAGTTCTTC.

The CDR3 DNA follows: TGTGCCAGCAGTCCCGAGGACGGTCCCTACGAGCAGTACTTC. Amino acid sequence: CASSPEDGPYEQYF. The rearrangement links TRBV6-4 to TRBJ2-7, with D uncertain. The germline V gene encodes CDR1 MRHNA and CDR2 SNTAGT. The CDR3 sequence is 14 residues long. V dropped 5 bases and J dropped 2 bases, with 13 bases sitting between them.

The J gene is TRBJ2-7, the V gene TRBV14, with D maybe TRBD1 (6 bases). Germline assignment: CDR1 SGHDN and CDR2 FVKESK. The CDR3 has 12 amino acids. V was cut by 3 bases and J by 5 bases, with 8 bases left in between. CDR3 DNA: TGTGCCAGCAGCCATGCAGGGGACGAGCAGTACTTC. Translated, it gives CASSHAGDEQYF.

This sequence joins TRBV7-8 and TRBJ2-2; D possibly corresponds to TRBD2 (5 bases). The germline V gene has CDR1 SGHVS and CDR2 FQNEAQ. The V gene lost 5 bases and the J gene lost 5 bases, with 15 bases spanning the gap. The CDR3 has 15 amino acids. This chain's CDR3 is CASSLIEGWTGELFF. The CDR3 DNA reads TGTGCCAGCAGCCTGATTGAGGGATGGACCGGGGAGCTGTTTTTT.

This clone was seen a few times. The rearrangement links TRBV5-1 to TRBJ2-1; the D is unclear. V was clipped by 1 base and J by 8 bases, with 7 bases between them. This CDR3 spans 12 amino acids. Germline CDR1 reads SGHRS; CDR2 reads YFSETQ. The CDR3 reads CASSLRDDEQFF. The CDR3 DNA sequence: TGCGCCAGCAGCTTGAGGGATGATGAGCAGTTCTTC.

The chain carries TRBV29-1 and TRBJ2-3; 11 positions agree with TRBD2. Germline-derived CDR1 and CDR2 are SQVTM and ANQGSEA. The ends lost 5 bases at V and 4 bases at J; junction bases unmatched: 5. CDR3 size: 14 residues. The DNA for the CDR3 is TGCAGCGTTCTTAGCGGGAGGGGAGCAGATACGCAGTATTTT. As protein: CSVLSGRGADTQYF.

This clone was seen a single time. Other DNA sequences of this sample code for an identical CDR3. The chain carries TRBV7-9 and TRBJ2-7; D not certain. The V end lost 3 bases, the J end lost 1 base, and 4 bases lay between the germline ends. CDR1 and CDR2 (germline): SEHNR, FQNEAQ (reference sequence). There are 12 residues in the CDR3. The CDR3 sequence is CASSLRSYEQYF. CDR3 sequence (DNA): TGTGCCAGCAGCTTGAGATCCTACGAGCAGTACTTC.

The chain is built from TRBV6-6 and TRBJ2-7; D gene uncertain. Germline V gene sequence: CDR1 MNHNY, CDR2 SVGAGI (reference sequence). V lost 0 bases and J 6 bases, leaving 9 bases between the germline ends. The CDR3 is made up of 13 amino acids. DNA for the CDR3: TGTGCCAGCAGTTACTCCCACGGAAGCGAGCAGTACTTC. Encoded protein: CASSYSHGSEQYF.

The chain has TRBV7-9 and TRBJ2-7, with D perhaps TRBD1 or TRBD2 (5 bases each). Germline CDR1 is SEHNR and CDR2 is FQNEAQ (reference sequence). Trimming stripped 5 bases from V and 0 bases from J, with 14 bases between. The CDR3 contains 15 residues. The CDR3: CASSPSGTFSYEQYF. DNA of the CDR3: TGTGCCAGCAGCCCCTCCGGGACCTTCTCCTACGAGCAGTACTTC.